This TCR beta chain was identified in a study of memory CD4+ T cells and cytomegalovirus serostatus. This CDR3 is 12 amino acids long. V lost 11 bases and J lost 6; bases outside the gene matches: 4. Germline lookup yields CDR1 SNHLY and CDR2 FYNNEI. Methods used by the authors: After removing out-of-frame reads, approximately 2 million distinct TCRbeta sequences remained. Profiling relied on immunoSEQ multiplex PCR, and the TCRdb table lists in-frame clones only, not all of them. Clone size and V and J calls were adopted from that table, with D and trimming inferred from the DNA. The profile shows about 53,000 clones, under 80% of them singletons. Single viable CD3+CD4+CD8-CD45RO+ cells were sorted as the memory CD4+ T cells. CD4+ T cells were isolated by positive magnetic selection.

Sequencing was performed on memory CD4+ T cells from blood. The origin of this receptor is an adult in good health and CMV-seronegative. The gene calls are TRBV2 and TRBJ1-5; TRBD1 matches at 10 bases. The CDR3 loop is CAGDRGSQPQHF. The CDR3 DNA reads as TGTGCCGGGGACAGGGGAAGTCAGCCCCAGCATTTT. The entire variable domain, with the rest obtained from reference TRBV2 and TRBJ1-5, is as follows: EPEVTQTPSHQVTQMGQEVILRCVPISNHLYFYWYRQILGQKVEFLVSFYNNEISEKSEIFDDQFSVERPDGSNFTLKIRSTKLEDSAMYFCAGDRGSQPQHFGDGTRLSIL.